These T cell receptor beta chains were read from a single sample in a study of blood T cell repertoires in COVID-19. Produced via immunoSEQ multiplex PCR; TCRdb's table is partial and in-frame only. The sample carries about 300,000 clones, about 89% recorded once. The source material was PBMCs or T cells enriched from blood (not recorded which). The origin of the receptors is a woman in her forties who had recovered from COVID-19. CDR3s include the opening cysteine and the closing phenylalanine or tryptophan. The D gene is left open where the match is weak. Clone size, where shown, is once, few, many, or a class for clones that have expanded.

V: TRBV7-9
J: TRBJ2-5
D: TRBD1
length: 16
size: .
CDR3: CASSLRGQGLQETQYF
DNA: TGTGCCAGCAGCTTAAGGGGACAGGGGCTTCAAGAGACCCAGTACTTC

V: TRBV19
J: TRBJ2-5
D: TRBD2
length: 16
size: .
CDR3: CASRGRLAGDGETQYF
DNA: TGTGCCAGTAGGGGACGCCTAGCGGGAGACGGGGAGACCCAGTACTTC

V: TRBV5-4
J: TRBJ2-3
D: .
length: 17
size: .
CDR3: CASSSSHQQRFGDTQYF
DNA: TGTGCCAGCAGCTCGAGCCACCAACAGAGATTCGGAGATACGCAGTATTTT

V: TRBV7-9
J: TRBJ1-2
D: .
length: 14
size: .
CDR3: CASSPRRTLDGYTF
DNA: TGTGCCAGCAGCCCTAGACGGACTCTCGATGGCTACACCTTC

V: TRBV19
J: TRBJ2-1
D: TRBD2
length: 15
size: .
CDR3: CASRTRLAGDNEQFF
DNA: TGTGCCAGTAGGACGCGGCTAGCGGGAGACAATGAGCAGTTCTTC

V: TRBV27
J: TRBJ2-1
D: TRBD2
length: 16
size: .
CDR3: CASSLLAGGPRNEQFF
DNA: TGTGCCAGCAGTCTGTTAGCGGGAGGGCCGAGGAATGAGCAGTTCTTC

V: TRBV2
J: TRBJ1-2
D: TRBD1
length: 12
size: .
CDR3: CASKRDRGGYTF
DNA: TGTGCCAGCAAGAGGGACAGGGGAGGCTACACCTTC

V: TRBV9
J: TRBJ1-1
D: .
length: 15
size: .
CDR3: CASSADGRGNTEAFF
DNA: TGTGCCAGCTCCGCAGATGGCAGGGGGAACACTGAAGCTTTCTTT

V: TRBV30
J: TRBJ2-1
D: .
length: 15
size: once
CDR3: CAWSVLPPRDNEQFF
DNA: TGTGCCTGGAGTGTTCTCCCCCCGCGGGACAATGAGCAGTTCTTC

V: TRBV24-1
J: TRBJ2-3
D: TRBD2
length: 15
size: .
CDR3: CATSDPGLAGGTQYF
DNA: TGTGCCACCAGTGATCCGGGACTAGCGGGAGGCACGCAGTATTTT

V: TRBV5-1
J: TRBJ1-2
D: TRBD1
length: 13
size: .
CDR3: CASSLEGTEGYTF
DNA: TGCGCCAGCAGCTTGGAAGGGACAGAAGGCTACACCTTC

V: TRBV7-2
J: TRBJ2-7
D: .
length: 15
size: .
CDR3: CASMVSRGLSYEQYF
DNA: TGTGCCAGCATGGTATCGCGCGGGCTCTCCTACGAGCAGTACTTC

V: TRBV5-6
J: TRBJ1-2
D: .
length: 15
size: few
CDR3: CASSLMSAGGYGYTF
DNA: TGTGCCAGCAGCTTGATGTCAGCCGGAGGCTATGGCTACACCTTC

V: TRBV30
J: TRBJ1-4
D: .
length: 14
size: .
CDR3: CAWSVQGGNEKLFF
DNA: TGTGCCTGGAGTGTACAAGGGGGAAATGAAAAACTGTTTTTT

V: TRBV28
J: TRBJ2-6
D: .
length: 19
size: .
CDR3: CASSSMAGVGLSGANVLTF
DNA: TGTGCCAGCAGTTCCATGGCAGGGGTTGGTTTATCTGGGGCCAACGTCCTGACTTTC

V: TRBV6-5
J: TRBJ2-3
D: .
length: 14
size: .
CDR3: CVVGWGGGADTQYF
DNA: TGTGTGGTCGGTTGGGGGGGCGGGGCAGATACGCAGTATTTT

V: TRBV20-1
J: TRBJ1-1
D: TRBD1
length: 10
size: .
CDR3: CSARWDRPTF
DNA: TGCAGTGCTAGATGGGACAGACCCACCTTT

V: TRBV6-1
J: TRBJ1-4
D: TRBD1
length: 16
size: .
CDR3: CASSERDRATNEKLFF
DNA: TGTGCCAGCAGTGAACGGGACAGGGCAACTAATGAAAAACTGTTTTTT

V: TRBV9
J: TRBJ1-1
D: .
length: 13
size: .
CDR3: CASSVSWNTEAFF
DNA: TGTGCCAGCAGCGTGTCCTGGAACACTGAAGCTTTCTTT

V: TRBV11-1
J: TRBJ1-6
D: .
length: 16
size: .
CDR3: CASSLDSSAVGKPLHF
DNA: TGTGCCAGCAGCTTAGACTCGTCGGCAGTCGGGAAACCCCTCCACTTT

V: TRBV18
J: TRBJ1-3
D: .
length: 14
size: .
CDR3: CASSPSVSGNTIYF
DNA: TGTGCCAGCTCACCGTCGGTTTCTGGAAACACCATATATTTT

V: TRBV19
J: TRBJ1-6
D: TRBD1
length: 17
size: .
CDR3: CASSISQGYSYNSPLHF
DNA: TGTGCCAGTAGTATCTCACAGGGGTATTCCTATAATTCACCCCTCCACTTT

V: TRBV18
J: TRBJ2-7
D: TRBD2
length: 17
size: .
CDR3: CASSPRFSLAGLGEQYF
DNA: TGTGCCAGCTCACCCCGCTTCTCCCTAGCGGGATTGGGGGAGCAGTACTTC

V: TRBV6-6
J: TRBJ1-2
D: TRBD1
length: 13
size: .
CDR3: CASNPGQVGGYTF
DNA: TGTGCCAGCAACCCGGGACAGGTGGGAGGCTACACCTTC

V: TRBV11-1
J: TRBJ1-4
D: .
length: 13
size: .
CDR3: CASSRTVNEKLFF
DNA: TGTGCCAGCAGCCGGACAGTAAATGAAAAACTGTTTTTT

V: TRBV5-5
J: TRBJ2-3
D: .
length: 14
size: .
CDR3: CASSLLASTDTQYF
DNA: TGTGCCAGCAGCTTATTGGCTAGCACAGATACGCAGTATTTT

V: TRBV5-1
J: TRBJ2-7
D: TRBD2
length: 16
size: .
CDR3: CASSLDGTSAPYEQYF
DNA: TGCGCCAGCAGCTTGGACGGGACTAGCGCTCCCTACGAGCAGTACTTC

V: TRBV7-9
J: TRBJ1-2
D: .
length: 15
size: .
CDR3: CASSSVAGAENGYTF
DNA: TGTGCCAGCAGCTCCGTTGCAGGGGCCGAGAATGGCTACACCTTC

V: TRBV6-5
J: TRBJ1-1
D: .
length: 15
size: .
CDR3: CASSYSDTMNTEAFF
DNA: TGTGCCAGCAGTTACTCGGACACAATGAACACTGAAGCTTTCTTT

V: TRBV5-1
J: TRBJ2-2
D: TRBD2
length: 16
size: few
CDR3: CASSRSSGGNTGELFF
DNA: TGCGCCAGCAGCCGCTCTAGCGGGGGGAACACCGGGGAGCTGTTTTTT

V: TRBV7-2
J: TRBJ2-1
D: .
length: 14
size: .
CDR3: CASSLAPGVNEQFF
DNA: TGTGCCAGCAGCTTAGCGCCGGGAGTAAATGAGCAGTTCTTC